The rows below give T cell receptor beta chains drawn from one sample of a study of T-cell reconstitution after alpha-beta-depleted transplantation in children. TCRdb used MiXCR to reprocess the PCR reads, holding one entry per CDR3 protein. Of a few hundred thousand distinct CDR3 sequences listed, about 9.3% were seen once; the top ten hold around 2.5%. Sample: PBMCs from the stem cell graft donor, taken from the stem cell graft. The receptor set was obtained from a human donor who donated a stem cell graft to a child with acute lymphoblastic leukemia. Both conserved end residues are part of each CDR3. Each record gives: J gene, V gene, CDR3 protein.

J gene: TRBJ2-1; V gene: TRBV6-2/TRBV6-3; CDR3 protein: CASRGQPAYNEQFF
J gene: TRBJ2-5; V gene: TRBV4-3; CDR3 protein: CASSQDYGGETQYF
J gene: TRBJ2-5; V gene: TRBV12-3/TRBV12-4; CDR3 protein: CASTQYGAPQETQYF
J gene: TRBJ2-1; V gene: TRBV7-3; CDR3 protein: CASSLLAARTNEQFF
J gene: TRBJ2-5; V gene: TRBV7-8; CDR3 protein: CASSYPTGGSETQYF
J gene: TRBJ2-1; V gene: TRBV7-6; CDR3 protein: CASSVRVDRSSSYNEQFF
J gene: TRBJ1-5; V gene: TRBV19; CDR3 protein: CASSIGYRRLGNQPQHF
J gene: TRBJ2-2; V gene: TRBV4-3; CDR3 protein: CASSHLLTGELFF
J gene: TRBJ2-7; V gene: TRBV7-2; CDR3 protein: CASSRYASDRYEQYF
J gene: TRBJ2-3; V gene: TRBV7-2; CDR3 protein: CASSWTAPSTDTQYF
J gene: TRBJ2-7; V gene: TRBV18; CDR3 protein: CASSHGTDLEQYF
J gene: TRBJ2-7; V gene: TRBV10-3; CDR3 protein: CAITLGVRQGDDIWYF